These 12 T cell receptor beta chains were sequenced from one sample in a study of siplizumab effects on memory and regulatory T cells. The table came from immunoSEQ multiplex PCR; TCRdb's copy has only in-frame clones and leaves some out. The table includes around 100,000 clones, 85% to 95% detected once. Sequencing was done on a sample of non-Treg CD4+ T cells sorted from blood. These receptor sequences come from a human donor in good health.

The gene calls are TRBV11-2 and TRBJ1-2; weak D call: TRBD1 (6 bases). The CDR3 covers 14 residues. The V end lost 1 base, the J end lost 5 bases, and 11 bases lay between the germline ends. Per germline, CDR1 SGHAT and CDR2 FQNNGV. In DNA form, the CDR3 reads TGTGCCAGCAGCTTAGCCAGGGGTGGATATGGCTACACCTTC. Its protein product is CASSLARGGYGYTF.

This sequence joins TRBV7-3 and TRBJ2-2, with 10 bases matching TRBD2. CDR1 is SGHTA, CDR2 FQGTGA, per germline. This CDR3 comprises 16 residues. The V gene end was trimmed by 1 base and the J gene end by 4 bases; junction bases not matched to a gene: 3. The CDR3 reads CASSLRAGGATGELFF. For the CDR3, the DNA is TGTGCCAGCAGCTTAAGAGCGGGAGGGGCCACCGGGGAGCTGTTTTTT.

This clone occurred once. V usage is TRBV10-2 and J usage is TRBJ2-3; 12 nucleotides align to TRBD2. There are 18 residues in the CDR3. Germline V gives CDR1 WSHSY, CDR2 SAAADI. The junction had 15 bases not matched to a gene; V was cut back by 5 bases and J by 6 bases. In DNA, the CDR3 is TGCGCCAGCAGTACCAGACTAGCGGGAGTTCAGCGGATGGATACGCAGTATTTT. Its protein product is CASSTRLAGVQRMDTQYF.

The rearrangement joins TRBV7-9 to TRBJ2-7, with 8 bases matching TRBD2. The junction had 15 bases not matched to a gene; V was cut back by 5 bases and J by 6 bases. This CDR3 region has 16 residues. CDR1 SEHNR and CDR2 FQNEAQ come from the germline V gene (reference sequence). The CDR3 bases are TGTGCCAGCAGCCGCGGCGGGGGGTCCCACATCATCGAGCAGTACTTC. Its translation: CASSRGGGSHIIEQYF.

The chain uses TRBV30 and TRBJ1-1; D remains ambiguous. This CDR3 comprises 12 residues. Germline V lookup: CDR1 GTSNPN, CDR2 SVGIG (reference sequence). Trimming pared 4 bases from V and 0 bases from J, leaving 6 bases between. The CDR3 nucleotides read TGTGCCTGGACGAGCATGAACACTGAAGCTTTCTTT. It yields the protein CAWTSMNTEAFF.

The V and J genes are TRBV18 and TRBJ1-2; D is unresolved. The length of the CDR3 is 17 residues. V dropped 4 bases and J dropped 0 bases, with 18 bases sitting between them. Germline V gene data show CDR1 as KGHSH and CDR2 as LQKENI. CDR3 nucleotide sequence: TGTGCCAGCTCACTTTCGGCAGGAGACGTTACTAACTATGGCTACACCTTC. Its translation is CASSLSAGDVTNYGYTF.

The rearrangement uses TRBV28 and TRBJ1-5; D not resolved. The V end was cut by 9 bases, the J end by 7 bases, with 10 bases between. This CDR3 is built from 11 residues. The germline V gene encodes CDR1 MDHEN and CDR2 SYDVKM. CDR3 sequence (DNA): TGTGCCAGTTCTGTAGGACAGCCCCAGCATTTT. Protein product: CASSVGQPQHF.

The chain joins TRBV28 to TRBJ2-7, with 8 nucleotides matching TRBD2. Germline assignment: CDR1 MDHEN and CDR2 SYDVKM. Trimming cost V 6 bases and J 0 bases; bases outside gene matches: 10. There are 16 residues in the CDR3. This CDR3 is CASSGRGGPFSYEQYF. CDR3 bases: TGTGCCAGCAGCGGTCGGGGGGGCCCGTTCTCCTACGAGCAGTACTTC.

The chain has TRBV6-1 and TRBJ1-5; 8 nucleotides align to TRBD1. The CDR3 sequence is 15 residues long. J gave up 3 bases and V 4 bases, and 5 bases lay outside the gene matches. The V gene's germline CDR1 is MNHNS and CDR2 SASEGT. CDR3 loop: CASSAGQGYNQPQHF. The CDR3 bases are TGTGCCAGCAGTGCAGGACAGGGCTACAATCAGCCCCAGCATTTT.

The rearrangement links TRBV30 to TRBJ2-7, with D hard to call. The CDR3 runs to 13 residues. The V and J ends lost 1 base and 6 bases respectively, with 13 bases between them. Germline V gene data show CDR1 as GTSNPN and CDR2 as SVGIG (reference sequence). CDR3 coding DNA: TGTGCCTGGAGTGGAAAGGGAATTGGCGAGCAGTACTTC. Translation: CAWSGKGIGEQYF. Variable domain in full (rest from reference TRBV30 and TRBJ2-7): SQTIHQWPATLVQPVGSPLSLECTVEGTSNPNLYWYRQAAGRGLQLLFYSVGIGQISSEVPQNLSASRPQDRQFILSSKKLLLSDSGFYLCAWSGKGIGEQYFGPGTRLTVT.

The chain is built from TRBV2 and TRBJ1-2, with 8 positions matching TRBD1. The V gene's germline CDR1 is SNHLY and CDR2 FYNNEI. V lost 0 bases and J lost 1; bases outside the gene matches: 7. The CDR3 consists of 17 residues. CDR3 DNA: TGTGCCAGCAGTGAAGCAGGACAGGGCCTTATTAACTATGGCTACACCTTC. This codes for CASSEAGQGLINYGYTF. The full variable domain, in which reference TRBV2 and TRBJ1-2 provide the parts outside the CDR3, is EPEVTQTPSHQVTQMGQEVILRCVPISNHLYFYWYRQILGQKVEFLVSFYNNEISEKSEIFDDQFSVERPDGSNFTLKIRSTKLEDSAMYFCASSEAGQGLINYGYTFGSGTRLTVV.

The chain employs TRBV15 and TRBJ1-2, with TRBD1 matching 10 bases. V was clipped by 1 base and J by 0 bases; unmatched bases: 5. The CDR3 consists of 17 residues. The germline gives CDR1 LNHNV, CDR2 YYDKDF (reference sequence). CDR3 nucleotide sequence: TGTGCCACCAGCAGAGGAGGGACAGGGGCCGCTAACTATGGCTACACCTTC. As protein: CATSRGGTGAANYGYTF.